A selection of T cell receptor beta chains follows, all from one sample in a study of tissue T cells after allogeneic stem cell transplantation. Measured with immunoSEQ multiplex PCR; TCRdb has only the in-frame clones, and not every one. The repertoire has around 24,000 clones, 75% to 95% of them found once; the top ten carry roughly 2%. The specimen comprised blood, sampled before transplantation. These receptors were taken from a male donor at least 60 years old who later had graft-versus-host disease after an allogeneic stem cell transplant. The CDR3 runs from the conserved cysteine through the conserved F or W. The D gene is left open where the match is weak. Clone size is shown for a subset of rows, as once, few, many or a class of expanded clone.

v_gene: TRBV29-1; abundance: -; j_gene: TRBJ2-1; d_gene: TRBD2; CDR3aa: CSVRLANEQFF; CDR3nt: TGCAGCGTAAGACTAGCGAATGAGCAGTTCTTC
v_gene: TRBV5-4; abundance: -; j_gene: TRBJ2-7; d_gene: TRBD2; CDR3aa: CASSSGGTGGGSSYEQYF; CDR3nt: TGTGCCAGCAGTTCCGGCGGTACTGGCGGGGGAAGCTCCTACGAGCAGTACTTC
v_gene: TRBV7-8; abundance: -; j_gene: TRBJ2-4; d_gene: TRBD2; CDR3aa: CASSSRTSGLAKNIQYF; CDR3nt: TGTGCCAGCAGCTCGAGGACTAGCGGGTTAGCCAAAAACATTCAGTACTTC
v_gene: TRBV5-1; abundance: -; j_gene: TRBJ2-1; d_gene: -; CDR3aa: CASSFARDNEQFF; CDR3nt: TGCGCCAGCAGCTTCGCCCGAGACAATGAGCAGTTCTTC
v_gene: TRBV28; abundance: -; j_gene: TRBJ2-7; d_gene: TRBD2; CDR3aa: CASSLGMSGGRVYEQYF; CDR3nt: TGTGCCAGCAGTTTGGGCATGAGCGGGGGGAGAGTATACGAGCAGTACTTC
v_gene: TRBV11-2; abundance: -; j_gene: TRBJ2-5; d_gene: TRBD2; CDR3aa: CASSLDWVGRAFRGGETQYF; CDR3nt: TGTGCCAGCAGCTTAGATTGGGTCGGGAGGGCCTTTAGGGGAGGAGAGACCCAGTACTTC
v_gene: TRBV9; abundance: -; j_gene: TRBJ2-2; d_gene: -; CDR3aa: CASSVGGRGTGELFF; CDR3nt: TGTGCCAGCAGCGTAGGGGGGCGCGGCACCGGGGAGCTGTTTTTT
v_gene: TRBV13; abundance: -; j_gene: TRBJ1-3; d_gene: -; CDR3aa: CASRGFWTDGNTIYF; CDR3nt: TGTGCCAGCAGAGGGTTTTGGACAGATGGAAACACCATATATTTT
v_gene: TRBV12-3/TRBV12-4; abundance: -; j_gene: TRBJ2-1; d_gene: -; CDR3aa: CASSLGNEQFF; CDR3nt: TGTGCCAGCAGTTTAGGGAATGAGCAGTTCTTC
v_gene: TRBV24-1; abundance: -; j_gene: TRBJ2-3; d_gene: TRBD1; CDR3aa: CATSDSTGNTDTQYF; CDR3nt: TGTGCCACCAGTGATTCGACAGGGAATACAGATACGCAGTATTTT
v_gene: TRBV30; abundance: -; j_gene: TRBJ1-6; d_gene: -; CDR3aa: CAWSTQGAPLHF; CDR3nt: TGTGCCTGGAGTACCCAAGGGGCACCCCTCCACTTT
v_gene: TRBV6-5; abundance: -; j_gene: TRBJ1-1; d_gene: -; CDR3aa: CASSYLRGLNTEAFF; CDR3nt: TGTGCCAGCAGTTACTTAAGGGGATTGAACACTGAAGCTTTCTTT
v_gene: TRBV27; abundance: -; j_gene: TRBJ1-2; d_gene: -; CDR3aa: CASSLIGDYGYTF; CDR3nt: TGTGCCAGCAGCCTTATCGGGGACTATGGCTACACCTTC
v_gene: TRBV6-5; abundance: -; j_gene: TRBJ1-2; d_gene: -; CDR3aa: CASSYVYKENYGYTF; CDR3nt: TGTGCCAGCAGTTACGTTTATAAGGAGAACTATGGCTACACCTTC
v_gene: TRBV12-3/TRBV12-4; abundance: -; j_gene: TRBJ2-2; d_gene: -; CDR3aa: CASRQGPGELFF; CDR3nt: TGTGCCAGCAGGCAGGGCCCCGGGGAGCTGTTTTTT
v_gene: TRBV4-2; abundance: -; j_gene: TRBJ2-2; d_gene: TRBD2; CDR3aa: CASSQGTSGNTGELFF; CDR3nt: TGTGCCAGCAGCCAAGGGACTAGCGGGAACACCGGGGAGCTGTTTTTT
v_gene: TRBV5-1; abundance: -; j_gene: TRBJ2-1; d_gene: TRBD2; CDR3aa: CASSLLAGSSNEQFF; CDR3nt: TGCGCCAGCAGCTTGCTAGCGGGAAGTAGCAATGAGCAGTTCTTC
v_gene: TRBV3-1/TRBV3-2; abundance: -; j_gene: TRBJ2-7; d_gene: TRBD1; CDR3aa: CASSQDQTGGTYEQYF; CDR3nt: TGTGCCAGCAGCCAAGATCAAACAGGGGGTACCTACGAGCAGTACTTC
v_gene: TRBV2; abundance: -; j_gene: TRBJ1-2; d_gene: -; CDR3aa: CASSIRRGFGYTF; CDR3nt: TGTGCCAGCAGTATAAGAAGGGGATTTGGCTACACCTTC
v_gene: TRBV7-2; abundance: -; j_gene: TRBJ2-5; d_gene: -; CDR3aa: CASSLLGAGLQETQYF; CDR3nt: TGTGCCAGCAGCCTTTTGGGAGCGGGCCTCCAAGAGACCCAGTACTTC
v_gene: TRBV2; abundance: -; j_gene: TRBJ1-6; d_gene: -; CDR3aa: CASTATGGDSPLHF; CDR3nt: TGTGCCAGCACCGCGACAGGAGGGGATTCACCCCTCCACTTT
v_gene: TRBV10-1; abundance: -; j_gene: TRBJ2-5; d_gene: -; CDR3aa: CASSENRETQYF; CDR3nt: TGCGCCAGCAGTGAAAACAGGGAGACCCAGTACTTC
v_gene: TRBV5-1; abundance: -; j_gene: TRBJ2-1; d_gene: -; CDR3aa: CASSLGPANNEQFF; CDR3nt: TGCGCCAGCAGCTTGGGTCCAGCGAACAATGAGCAGTTCTTC
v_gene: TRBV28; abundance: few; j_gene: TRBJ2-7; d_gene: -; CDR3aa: CASSFSASGDSYEQYF; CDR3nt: TGTGCCAGCAGTTTCAGTGCCTCAGGAGACTCCTACGAGCAGTACTTC
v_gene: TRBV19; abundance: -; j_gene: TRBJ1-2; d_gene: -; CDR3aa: CASSSERANLDRGYTF; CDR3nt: TGTGCCAGTAGTTCGGAAAGGGCCAACCTCGATCGTGGCTACACCTTC
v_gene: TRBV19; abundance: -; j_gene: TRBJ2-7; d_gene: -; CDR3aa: CASSQAWRSYEQYF; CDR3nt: TGTGCCAGTAGCCAAGCATGGCGGAGCTACGAGCAGTACTTC
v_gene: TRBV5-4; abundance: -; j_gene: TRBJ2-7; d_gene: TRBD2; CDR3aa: CASSRGGLAVYEQYF; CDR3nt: TGTGCCAGCAGCCGGGGGGGGCTAGCTGTCTACGAGCAGTACTTC
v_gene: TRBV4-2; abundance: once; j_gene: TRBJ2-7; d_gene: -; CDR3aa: CASSQAVGLSYEQYF; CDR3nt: TGTGCCAGCAGCCAAGCGGTCGGTCTCTCCTACGAGCAGTACTTC
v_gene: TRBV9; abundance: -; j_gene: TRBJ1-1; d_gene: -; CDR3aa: CASSVVGNRKTEAFF; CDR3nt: TGTGCCAGCAGCGTAGTCGGGAATAGGAAAACTGAAGCTTTCTTT
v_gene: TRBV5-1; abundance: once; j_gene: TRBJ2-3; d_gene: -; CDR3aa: CASSSAGTPTDTQYF; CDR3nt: TGCGCCAGCAGCTCGGCCGGGACCCCCACAGATACGCAGTATTTT
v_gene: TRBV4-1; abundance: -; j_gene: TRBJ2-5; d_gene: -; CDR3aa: CASSQVLGYYQETQYF; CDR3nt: TGCGCCAGCAGCCAAGTACTGGGATATTACCAAGAGACCCAGTACTTC
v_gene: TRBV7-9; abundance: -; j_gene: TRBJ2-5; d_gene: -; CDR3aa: CASSSDRDKVAETQYF; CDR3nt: TGTGCCAGCAGCTCAGACCGGGACAAGGTCGCGGAGACCCAGTACTTC
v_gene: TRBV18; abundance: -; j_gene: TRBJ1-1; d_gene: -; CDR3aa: CASSLQVIGTEAFF; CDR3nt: TGTGCCAGCTCGCTCCAGGTGATCGGCACTGAAGCTTTCTTT
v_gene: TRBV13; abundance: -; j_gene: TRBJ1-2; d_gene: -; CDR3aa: CASSLGGGYGYTF; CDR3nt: TGTGCCAGCAGCTTGGGGGGTGGCTATGGCTACACCTTC
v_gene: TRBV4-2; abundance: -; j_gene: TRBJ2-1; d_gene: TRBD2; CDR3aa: CASSPIGNSGRYNEQFF; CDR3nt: TGTGCCAGCAGCCCGATCGGTAATAGCGGGCGGTACAATGAGCAGTTCTTC
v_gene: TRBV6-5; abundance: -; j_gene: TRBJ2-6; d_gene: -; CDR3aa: CASSPQYSGANVLTF; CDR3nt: TGTGCCAGCAGCCCACAATACTCTGGGGCCAACGTCCTGACTTTC
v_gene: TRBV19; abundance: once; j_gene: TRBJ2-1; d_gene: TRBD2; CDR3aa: CASSPPTAGGLGEQFF; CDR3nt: TGTGCCAGTAGCCCCCCAACGGCGGGGGGCCTCGGTGAGCAGTTCTTC
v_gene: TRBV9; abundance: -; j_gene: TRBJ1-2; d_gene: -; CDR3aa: CASSPPTGPTYGYTF; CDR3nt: TGTGCCAGCAGCCCACCCACAGGACCCACTTATGGCTACACCTTC
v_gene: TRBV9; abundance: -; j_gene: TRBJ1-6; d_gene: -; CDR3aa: CASSVGGGRGWSPLHF; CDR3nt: TGTGCCAGCAGCGTAGGGGGAGGTCGGGGATGGTCACCCCTCCACTTT
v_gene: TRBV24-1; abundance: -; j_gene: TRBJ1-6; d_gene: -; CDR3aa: CATSDPNGGASVGSPLHF; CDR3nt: TGTGCCACCAGTGATCCCAACGGGGGGGCGTCGGTAGGGTCACCCCTCCACTTT
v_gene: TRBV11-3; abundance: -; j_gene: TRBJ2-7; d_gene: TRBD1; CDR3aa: CASSGNTGAGEQYF; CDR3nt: TGTGCCAGCAGCGGGAACACAGGGGCTGGAGAGCAGTACTTC
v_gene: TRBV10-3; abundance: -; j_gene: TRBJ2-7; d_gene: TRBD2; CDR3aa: CATTTSGAYEQYF; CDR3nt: TGTGCCACGACGACTAGCGGCGCCTACGAGCAGTACTTC
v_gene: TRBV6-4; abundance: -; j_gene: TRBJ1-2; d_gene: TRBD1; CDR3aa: CASSDPGQGFYGYTF; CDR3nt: TGTGCCAGCAGTGATCCGGGACAGGGATTCTATGGCTACACCTTC
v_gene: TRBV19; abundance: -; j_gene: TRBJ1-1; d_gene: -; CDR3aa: CASSEIGPNTEAFF; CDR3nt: TGTGCCAGTAGTGAGATCGGCCCCAACACTGAAGCTTTCTTT
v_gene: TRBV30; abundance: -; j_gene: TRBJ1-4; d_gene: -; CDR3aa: CAWSVHGSTNEKLFF; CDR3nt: TGTGCCTGGAGTGTGCACGGTTCAACTAATGAAAAACTGTTTTTT
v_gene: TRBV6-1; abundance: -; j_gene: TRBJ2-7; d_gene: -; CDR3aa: CASSEVAIYEQYF; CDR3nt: TGTGCCAGCAGTGAAGTTGCAATATACGAGCAGTACTTC
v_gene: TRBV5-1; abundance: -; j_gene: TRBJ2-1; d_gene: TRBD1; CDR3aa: CASSVRDRVGYNEQFF; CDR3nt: TGCGCCAGCAGCGTGCGGGACAGGGTCGGTTACAATGAGCAGTTCTTC
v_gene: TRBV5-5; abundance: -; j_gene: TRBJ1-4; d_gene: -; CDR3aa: CASSLIIMRDEKLFF; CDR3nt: TGTGCCAGCAGCTTGATCATAATGCGGGATGAAAAACTGTTTTTT
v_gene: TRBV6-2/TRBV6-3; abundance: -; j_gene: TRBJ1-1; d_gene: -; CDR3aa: CASSYGGPTWREAFF; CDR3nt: TGTGCCAGCAGTTACGGGGGCCCAACGTGGAGGGAAGCTTTCTTT
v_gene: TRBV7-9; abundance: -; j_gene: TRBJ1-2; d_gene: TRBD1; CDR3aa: CASSPDRGRGYTF; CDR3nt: TGTGCCAGCAGCCCCGACAGGGGGCGAGGCTACACCTTC
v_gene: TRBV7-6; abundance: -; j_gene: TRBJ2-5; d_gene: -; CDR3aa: CASSRLGGQETQYF; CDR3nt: TGTGCCAGCAGTAGACTAGGGGGCCAAGAGACCCAGTACTTC
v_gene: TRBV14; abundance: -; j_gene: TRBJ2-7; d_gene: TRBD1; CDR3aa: CASSLRDSPSYEQYF; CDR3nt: TGTGCCAGCAGCCTCCGGGACAGCCCCTCCTACGAGCAGTACTTC
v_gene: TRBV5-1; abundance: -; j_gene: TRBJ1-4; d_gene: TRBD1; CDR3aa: CASSLYSVKGQGNEKLFF; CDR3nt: TGCGCCAGCAGCTTGTATAGTGTGAAGGGACAGGGGAATGAAAAACTGTTTTTT
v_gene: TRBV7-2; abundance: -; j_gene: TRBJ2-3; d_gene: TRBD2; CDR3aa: CASSFFSGTTRGTQYF; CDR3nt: TGTGCCAGCAGCTTCTTTAGCGGGACCACGCGGGGTACGCAGTATTTT
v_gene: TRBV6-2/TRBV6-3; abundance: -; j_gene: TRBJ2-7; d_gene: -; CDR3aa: CASSSGTGSYEQYF; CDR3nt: TGTGCCAGCAGCTCCGGGACGGGCTCCTACGAGCAGTACTTC
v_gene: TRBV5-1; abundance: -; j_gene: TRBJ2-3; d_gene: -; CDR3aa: CASSQQRTDTQYF; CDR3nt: TGCGCCAGCAGCCAACAGCGCACAGATACGCAGTATTTT
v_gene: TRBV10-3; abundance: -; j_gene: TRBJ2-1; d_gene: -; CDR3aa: CAHGASYNEQFF; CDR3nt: TGTGCCCACGGGGCTTCCTACAATGAGCAGTTCTTC